These 11 T cell receptor beta chains came from one sample sequenced in a study of beta chain features in type 1 diabetes. Expressed TCRB transcripts got sequenced, as all isolated RNA was reverse transcribed. Method: immunoSEQ multiplex PCR; TCRdb's copy keeps in-frame clones and lacks some. The sample lists hundreds of thousands of clones; less than 15% were seen once. Material for sequencing was central memory CD4+ T cells from blood. These receptor sequences come from a man aged 30-40 years in good health.

V is TRBV30 and J is TRBJ1-4; D is possibly TRBD1 (6 bases). With 0 bases removed from V and 2 bases from J, the gap between germline ends came to 10 bases. The CDR3 is 15 residues long. Looked up from germline, CDR1 is GTSNPN and CDR2 is SVGIG (reference sequence). CDR3 nucleotides: TGTGCCTGGAGTGTCCACAGGGAGACTAATGAAAAACTGTTTTTT. Its translation: CAWSVHRETNEKLFF.

This chain joins TRBV4-2 and TRBJ2-2; D unclear. The V gene lost 1 base and the J gene lost 6 bases, with 3 bases spanning the gap. Germline V CDR1 and CDR2: LGHNA, YNFKEQ. The CDR3 length is 12 residues. CDR3: CASSQGPGELFF. CDR3 coding DNA: TGTGCCAGCAGCCAAGGGCCCGGGGAGCTGTTTTTT.

This clone appeared a few times. The J gene is TRBJ1-2, the V gene TRBV7-9, with D maybe TRBD1 (6 bases). V lost 5 bases and J lost 2, with 15 bases in between. CDR1 SEHNR and CDR2 FQNEAQ come from the germline V gene (reference sequence). The CDR3 consists of 15 residues. CDR3 protein: CASSANREVNYGYTF. The DNA for the CDR3 is TGTGCCAGCAGCGCAAACAGGGAGGTGAACTATGGCTACACCTTC.

The chain has TRBV10-3 and TRBJ2-2, with 7 bases aligning to TRBD2. The ends lost 0 bases at V and 5 bases at J; junction bases unmatched: 6. Germline V lookup: CDR1 ENHRY, CDR2 SYGVKD. This CDR3 spans 16 amino acids. CDR3 bases: TGTGCCATCAGTGAGTCGCGACGGGAGGCTACCGGGGAGCTGTTTTTT. Its protein product is CAISESRREATGELFF.

Ten or more counts support this clone. The rearrangement joins TRBV27 to TRBJ2-3; the D is unclear. Trimming removed 3 bases from V and 2 bases from J, with 9 bases in between. This CDR3 has 14 residues. The germline gives CDR1 MNHEY, CDR2 SMNVEV (reference sequence). The CDR3 DNA is TGTGCCAGCAGTTTTTCCCGCAACACAGATACGCAGTATTTT. It translates to CASSFSRNTDTQYF.

This clone was counted many times. The rearrangement joins TRBV10-2 to TRBJ2-7; 9 positions agree with TRBD2. CDR1 and CDR2 from the germline V gene are WSHSY and SAAADI. The CDR3 covers 16 residues. Trimming cost V 0 bases and J 0 bases; bases outside gene matches: 3. CDR3 region: CASSESGRGGSYEQYF. The CDR3, as DNA: TGCGCCAGCAGTGAGTCAGGGCGGGGGGGCTCCTACGAGCAGTACTTC.

This clone was seen a single time. This chain links TRBV7-8 with TRBJ1-1; no reliable D call. The CDR3 consists of 15 residues. Germline CDR1 is SGHVS and CDR2 is FQNEAQ. V shed 1 base and J shed 3 bases, with 12 bases lying between them. In DNA, the CDR3 is TGTGCCAGCAGCTTAGTATTAGGCAGTTACACTGAAGCTTTCTTT. Translation: CASSLVLGSYTEAFF.

This chain uses TRBV9 with TRBJ1-5; D is unclear. Germline-derived CDR1 and CDR2 are SGDLS and YYNGEE. V gave up 3 bases and J gave up 1 base, with 8 bases separating them. The CDR3 contains 14 residues. The DNA of the CDR3 is TGTGCCAGCAGCGAGGGTTCGAGCAATCAGCCCCAGCATTTT. This codes for CASSEGSSNQPQHF.

A note on this clone: The junction shows a germline mismatch at one end, possibly a read error. The chain employs TRBV5-4 and TRBJ1-3; the D is unclear. This CDR3 has 16 residues. CDR1 and CDR2 from the germline V gene are SGHNT and YYREEE (reference sequence). The CDR3 sequence: CASSQEPKGSGNTIYF. The CDR3, as DNA: TGCGCCAGCAGCCAAGAGCCCAAAGGTTCTGGAAACACCATATATTTT.

This clone was detected a few times. V gene TRBV10-3 combines with J gene TRBJ2-1; 11 positions match TRBD2. With V trimmed by 8 bases and J by 0 bases, 9 bases remained unmatched. This CDR3 has 17 residues. Germline V gene lookup returns CDR1 ENHRY and CDR2 SYGVKD. The chain's CDR3 is CAIGTSGPRSSYNEQFF. The CDR3 nucleotides read TGTGCCATCGGGACTAGCGGCCCAAGAAGCTCCTACAATGAGCAGTTCTTC.

This clone showed up just a few times. The chain carries TRBV27 and TRBJ1-5; D call uncertain. The V gene lost 0 bases and the J gene lost 7 bases, with 7 bases spanning the gap. This CDR3 region has 13 residues. CDR1 MNHEY and CDR2 SMNVEV come from the germline V gene (reference sequence). The CDR3 is CASSLSGGQPQHF. The CDR3 coding sequence is TGTGCCAGCAGTTTATCCGGTGGGCAGCCCCAGCATTTT.